One and the same sample provided the 8 T cell receptor beta chains below, sequenced in a study of CD8 T cell repertoires and HIV-1 epitope variants. The antigens of these receptors remain unknown. Using immunoSEQ multiplex PCR, the repertoire was profiled, and TCRdb retains in-frame clones only, with some absent. The table records roughly 2,700 clones, 67% of them present only once. The sample consisted of cultured CD8+ T cells derived from PBMCs. Receptor source: a male donor with HIV.

CDR3 DNA: TGTGCCAGCAAAGGGACAAACACTGAAGCTTTCTTT. Amino acids: CASKGTNTEAFF. The chain couples TRBV6-5 to TRBJ1-1; D possibly corresponds to TRBD1 (6 bases). This CDR3 is 12 amino acids long. Trimming left V 7 bases short and J 2 bases short, with 8 bases between. Germline CDR1 MNHEY, CDR2 SVGAGI.

This rearrangement joins TRBV5-6 to TRBJ1-2, with D hard to call. From germline, CDR1 is SGHDT and CDR2 YYEEEE. The CDR3 totals 16 residues. V lost 1 base, J lost 1 base, and 14 bases lay in between. The CDR3 loop is CASSLYPQDINYGYTF. DNA of the CDR3: TGTGCCAGCAGCTTGTACCCCCAGGATATTAACTATGGCTACACCTTC.

J is TRBJ2-1 and V is TRBV7-9; D gene ambiguous. The CDR3 consists of 11 residues. Trimming left V 5 bases short and J 6 bases short, with 5 bases between. Germline V CDR1 and CDR2: SEHNR, FQNEAQ (reference sequence). The CDR3, as DNA: TGTGCCAGCAGCGGTCTCAATGAGCAGTTCTTC. Protein product: CASSGLNEQFF.

The V and J genes are TRBV27 and TRBJ1-1; the match to TRBD1 covers 9 bases. The CDR3 contains 14 residues. J gave up 4 bases and V 0 bases, and 0 bases lay outside the gene matches. Germline-derived CDR1 and CDR2 are MNHEY and SMNVEV (reference sequence). CDR3 residues: CASSLSQGATEAFF. CDR3 nucleotide sequence: TGTGCCAGCAGTTTATCACAGGGGGCCACTGAAGCTTTCTTT.

This clone was recorded a few times. This rearrangement joins TRBV15 to TRBJ2-1; TRBD1 aligns across 8 bases. CDR3 length: 16 amino acids. CDR1 is LNHNV, CDR2 YYDKDF, per germline (reference sequence). V gave up 4 bases and J gave up 5 bases; unmatched junction bases: 10. The CDR3 reads CATSITTGVVDNEQFF. In DNA form, the CDR3 reads TGTGCCACCAGCATTACGACAGGGGTTGTGGACAATGAGCAGTTCTTC.

This clone has only a few counts. The CDR3 sequence: CASSQVTGREGYNEQFF. CDR3 coding DNA: TGTGCCAGCAGCCAAGTGACAGGGAGGGAGGGATACAATGAGCAGTTCTTC. The V gene is TRBV4-2, the J gene TRBJ2-1; tentatively, D is TRBD1 or TRBD2 (7 bases each). V gave up 1 base and J gave up 4 bases, with 17 bases separating them. Germline V gene lookup returns CDR1 LGHNA and CDR2 YNFKEQ. The CDR3 consists of 17 residues.

The chain couples TRBV7-9 to TRBJ1-2; 8 bases are shared with TRBD1. The germline V gene has CDR1 SEHNR and CDR2 FQNEAQ (reference sequence). CDR3 length equals 16 residues. With V trimmed by 0 bases and J by 2 bases, 5 bases remained unmatched. For the CDR3, the DNA is TGTGCCAGCAGCTTAGCGGGACAGGAGTGGAACTATGGCTACACCTTC. Amino acids: CASSLAGQEWNYGYTF.

J is TRBJ2-1 and V is TRBV9; D unresolved. The CDR3 is made up of 14 amino acids. Germline-derived CDR1 and CDR2 are SGDLS and YYNGEE. V was clipped by 2 bases and J by 8 bases, with 14 bases between them. The CDR3 is CASSVARFGDEQFF. The DNA for the CDR3 is TGTGCCAGCAGCGTTGCCCGGTTTGGGGATGAGCAGTTCTTC.